The 32 T cell receptor beta chains below come from one sample, sequenced in a study of shared clonotypes between healthy human individuals. The assay was immunoSEQ multiplex PCR, and TCRdb's table has in-frame clones only and misses some. The data contain fewer than 1.8 million clones, 98% to 99% of them singletons. The sample comprised naive CD4+ T cells sorted from blood. Subset denoted: CD45RA+ positively selected. Every receptor here comes from a man younger than 45 in good health.

V and J are TRBV7-3 and TRBJ2-1; 12 bases fit TRBD2. Trimming at V came to 4 bases and at J to 8 bases, leaving 6 bases not matched to a gene. This CDR3 has 15 residues. In germline, CDR1 is SGHTA, CDR2 FQGTGA. CDR3 nucleotide sequence: TGTGCCAGCAGCTCAGGACTAGCGGGACTCTATGAGCAGTTCTTC. Amino acids: CASSSGLAGLYEQFF.

The J gene is TRBJ2-7, the V gene TRBV4-3, with TRBD2 as a possible D gene (5 bases). V lost 5 bases to trimming and J lost 4 bases, with 12 bases between them. CDR3 length: 13 amino acids. In germline, CDR1 is LGHNA, CDR2 YSLEER. The CDR3 sequence is CASSKDWEYEQYF. CDR3 sequence (DNA): TGCGCCAGCAGCAAGGACTGGGAGTACGAGCAGTACTTC.

The V call is TRBV5-1, the J call TRBJ2-7; D ambiguous. CDR3 size: 14 residues. Trimming pared 0 bases from V and 7 bases from J, leaving 14 bases between. Germline V lookup: CDR1 SGHRS, CDR2 YFSETQ. The CDR3 coding sequence is TGCGCCAGCAGCTTGGGGTTAGGGTCGAGTGAGCAGTACTTC. Translating gives CASSLGLGSSEQYF. The full variable domain, rest sourced from reference TRBV5-1 and TRBJ2-7, is KAGVTQTPRYLIKTRGQQVTLSCSPISGHRSVSWYQQTPGQGLQFLFEYFSETQRNKGNFPGRFSGRQFSNSRSEMNVSTLELGDSALYLCASSLGLGSSEQYFGPGTRLTVT.

This chain joins TRBV19 and TRBJ1-1; maybe TRBD1 (6 bases). V lost 5 bases and J lost 0, with 16 bases in between. This CDR3 contains 16 residues. CDR1 is LNHDA, CDR2 SQIVND, per germline (reference sequence). The CDR3 DNA is TGTGCCAGTAGTCCCCGAGGGGGTCTCGTGAACACTGAAGCTTTCTTT. Its translation: CASSPRGGLVNTEAFF.

This clone was observed a single time. The sample contains more than one DNA sequence encoding this CDR3. As DNA, the CDR3 is TGCGCCAGCAGCTCTAGCGGGAGTGGCGAGACCCAGTACTTC. It specifies CASSSSGSGETQYF. The rearrangement joins TRBV5-1 to TRBJ2-5; 10 nucleotides agree with TRBD2. CDR3 length: 14 amino acids. Looked up from germline, CDR1 is SGHRS and CDR2 is YFSETQ. V lost 3 bases, J lost 5 bases, and 4 bases stayed unmatched.

The chain carries TRBV5-1 and TRBJ1-1, with D possibly being TRBD1 (5 bases). V was trimmed by 2 bases and J by 8 bases, leaving 16 bases between them. Germline lookup yields CDR1 SGHRS and CDR2 YFSETQ. The CDR3 has 14 amino acids. The CDR3 region is CASSFSNPGSEAFF. For the CDR3, the DNA is TGCGCCAGCAGCTTTTCCAATCCAGGGTCAGAAGCTTTCTTT. The whole variable domain, remainder taken from reference TRBV5-1 and TRBJ1-1, is KAGVTQTPRYLIKTRGQQVTLSCSPISGHRSVSWYQQTPGQGLQFLFEYFSETQRNKGNFPGRFSGRQFSNSRSEMNVSTLELGDSALYLCASSFSNPGSEAFFGQGTRLTVV.

For this clone: A read error may produce the germline difference seen at one junction end. V is TRBV27 and J is TRBJ1-1, with D possibly matching TRBD1 (5 bases). The CDR3 sequence is 12 residues long. Germline values: CDR1 MNHEY, CDR2 SMNVEV (reference sequence). The CDR3 spells CASSFLGDGPIF. The DNA of the CDR3 is TGTGCCAGCAGTTTTTTAGGGGACGGGCCTATCTTT.

Points on this clone: This sample also contains other DNA sequences that code for the same CDR3. V and J are TRBV28 and TRBJ2-7; unclear D gene. The germline V and J ends were trimmed by 2 bases and 4 bases, with 3 bases remaining between them. This CDR3 is built from 11 residues. Germline V gene data show CDR1 as MDHEN and CDR2 as SYDVKM. The CDR3: CASSLTYEQYF. In DNA, the CDR3 is TGTGCCAGCAGTTTAACATACGAGCAGTACTTC. The full variable domain, completed using reference TRBV28 and TRBJ2-7, is DVKVTQSSRYLVKRTGEKVFLECVQDMDHENMFWYRQDPGLGLRLIYFSYDVKMKEKGDIPEGYSVSREKKERFSLILESASTNQTSMYLCASSLTYEQYFGPGTRLTVT.

This chain joins TRBV30 and TRBJ2-7; TRBD2 is a possible D gene (5 bases). CDR1 is GTSNPN and CDR2 is SVGIG in the germline V gene (reference sequence). This CDR3 has 15 amino acids. Trimming removed 0 bases at V and 4 bases at J, with 16 bases between. CDR3 amino acids: CAWSVTGRDCYEQYF. In DNA, the CDR3 is TGTGCCTGGAGTGTAACGGGAAGGGATTGTTACGAGCAGTACTTC.

The chain is built from TRBV6-6 and TRBJ2-1; TRBD2 agrees at 8 bases. The CDR3 has 15 residues. After removal of 5 bases from V and 4 bases from J, the junction contained 7 bases not matched to a gene. The germline V gene encodes CDR1 MNHNY and CDR2 SVGAGI (reference sequence). The DNA of the CDR3 is TGTGCCAGCAGTCCTCATGGCGGGAGGTACAATGAGCAGTTCTTC. Its protein is CASSPHGGRYNEQFF.

CDR3 sequence: CASSREPRTSGRLYEQYF. The CDR3 bases are TGTGCCAGCAGTCGCGAGCCGAGGACTAGCGGGAGGCTCTACGAGCAGTACTTC. V and J are TRBV28 and TRBJ2-7, with 14 bases matching TRBD2. The junction had 12 bases not matched to a gene; V was cut back by 5 bases and J by 3 bases. This CDR3 has 18 residues. Germline V gene sequence: CDR1 MDHEN, CDR2 SYDVKM.

CDR3 sequence: CSVGSSGTQETQYF. As DNA, the CDR3 is TGCAGCGTTGGGTCTAGCGGGACACAAGAGACCCAGTACTTC. The chain recombines TRBV29-1 with TRBJ2-5; 9 positions agree with TRBD2. CDR3 size: 14 residues. V was clipped by 4 bases and J by 2 bases; unmatched bases: 5. The germline CDR1 and CDR2 sequences are SQVTM and ANQGSEA. Complete variable domain (other parts from reference TRBV29-1 and TRBJ2-5): SAVISQKPSRDICQRGTSLTIQCQVDSQVTMMFWYRQQPGQSLTLIATANQGSEATYESGFVIDKFPISRPNLTFSTLTVSNMSPEDSSIYLCSVGSSGTQETQYFGPGTRLLVL.

The rearrangement joins TRBV2 to TRBJ2-7; 9 bases agree with TRBD1. The CDR3 length is 15 residues. Germline V gives CDR1 SNHLY, CDR2 FYNNEI. The V segment lost 4 bases and the J segment 3 bases; nucleotides outside the gene matches: 7. The CDR3 bases are TGTGCCAGCAGTGTAACCACAGGGGGCAACTACGAGCAGTACTTC. Amino acid sequence: CASSVTTGGNYEQYF.

The gene calls are TRBV5-4 and TRBJ2-3, with a tentative D call TRBD1 (5 bases). Germline V lookup: CDR1 SGHNT, CDR2 YYREEE (reference sequence). The V gene lost 4 bases and the J gene lost 0 bases, with 12 bases spanning the gap. The CDR3 runs 15 residues. The CDR3 sequence: CASSRGWPSTDTQYF. Written as DNA, the CDR3 is TGTGCCAGCAGCAGGGGATGGCCTAGCACAGATACGCAGTATTTT. Complete variable domain (other parts from reference TRBV5-4 and TRBJ2-3): ETGVTQSPTHLIKTRGQQVTLRCSSQSGHNTVSWYQQALGQGPQFIFQYYREEENGRGNFPPRFSGLQFPNYSSELNVNALELDDSALYLCASSRGWPSTDTQYFGPGTRLTVL.

V and J are TRBV4-3 and TRBJ1-2; possible D gene TRBD1, 5 bases. With 5 bases removed from V and 1 base from J, the gap between germline ends came to 17 bases. CDR3 length: 16 amino acids. The germline V gene has CDR1 LGHNA and CDR2 YSLEER. CDR3 in DNA: TGCGCCAGCAGCATCAACCGGGACGCCTTTAACTATGGCTACACCTTC. As protein: CASSINRDAFNYGYTF.

The genes are TRBV5-1 and TRBJ1-3; no clear D gene. This CDR3 has 15 amino acids. V lost 2 bases and J 4 bases, leaving 13 bases between the germline ends. The germline gives CDR1 SGHRS, CDR2 YFSETQ. For the CDR3, the DNA is TGCGCCAGCAGCTTTGGTCTACTCTCGGGAAACACCATATATTTT. The encoded protein is CASSFGLLSGNTIYF.

The V and J genes are TRBV6-1 and TRBJ2-7, with 9 positions matching TRBD2. Germline lookup yields CDR1 MNHNS and CDR2 SASEGT. The ends lost 3 bases at V and 3 bases at J; junction bases unmatched: 6. The CDR3 runs 15 residues. The CDR3 loop is CASSETRGGVYEQYF. For the CDR3, the DNA is TGTGCCAGCAGTGAGACTCGCGGGGGGGTCTACGAGCAGTACTTC.

This chain connects TRBV6-1 to TRBJ2-5; D might be TRBD2 (5 bases). CDR3 length: 13 amino acids. Between the trimmed V and J ends, which lost 5 bases and 7 bases, there was a span of 14 bases. CDR1 and CDR2 from the germline V gene are MNHNS and SASEGT. CDR3 residues: CASSSESRGTQYF. The CDR3 bases are TGTGCCAGCAGTAGTGAATCCCGGGGGACCCAGTACTTC.

This chain links TRBV11-2 with TRBJ2-3; D is unclear. CDR1 and CDR2 from the germline V gene are SGHAT and FQNNGV. This CDR3 spans 12 amino acids. Trimming stripped 3 bases from V and 4 bases from J, with 5 bases between. CDR3 nucleotides: TGTGCCAGCAGCTTCATATCAGATACGCAGTATTTT. Translated: CASSFISDTQYF.

The chain carries TRBV5-1 and TRBJ1-1, with D unresolved. Germline assignment: CDR1 SGHRS and CDR2 YFSETQ. V was shortened by 4 bases and J by 4 bases, with 14 bases between the two germline ends. This CDR3 spans 14 amino acids. The CDR3 DNA sequence: TGCGCCAGCAGCGAACTAAGGGCACCCACTGAAGCTTTCTTT. This gives the protein CASSELRAPTEAFF.

V and J are TRBV9 and TRBJ1-2, with D possibly matching TRBD1 (5 bases). The CDR3 loop spans 15 amino acids. V dropped 0 bases and J dropped 4 bases, with 13 bases sitting between them. Germline V gene lookup returns CDR1 SGDLS and CDR2 YYNGEE. The CDR3 sequence is CASSVDGAQSYGYTF. CDR3 nucleotides: TGTGCCAGCAGCGTAGACGGGGCCCAGAGCTATGGCTACACCTTC.

J is TRBJ1-5 and V is TRBV2; 7 nucleotides agree with TRBD1. Germline V CDR1 and CDR2: SNHLY, FYNNEI. The CDR3 is 15 amino acids. After removal of 4 bases from V and 3 bases from J, the junction contained 6 bases not matched to a gene. CDR3 protein: CASSVFDRVNQPQHF. CDR3 DNA sequence: TGTGCCAGCAGTGTATTCGACAGGGTCAATCAGCCCCAGCATTTT.

This clone has only one observation. Other nucleotide sequences from this sample produce the same CDR3. The genes are TRBV7-2 and TRBJ2-5, with D maybe TRBD1 (5 bases). Germline V gene lookup returns CDR1 SGHTA and CDR2 FQGNSA. Between the trimmed V and J ends, which lost 5 bases and 2 bases, there was a span of 9 bases. The CDR3 is made up of 13 amino acids. CDR3 bases: TGTGCCAGCAGCCGCACAGGACAAGAGACCCAGTACTTC. Translating it yields CASSRTGQETQYF.

A few counts support this clone. The chain is built from TRBV6-6 and TRBJ2-3; tentatively, D is TRBD2 (6 bases). The germline V gene has CDR1 MNHNY and CDR2 SVGAGI (reference sequence). This CDR3 region has 14 residues. V was trimmed by 9 bases and J by 2 bases, leaving 15 bases between them. CDR3 sequence (DNA): TGTGCCAGTGAATCGGCGGGGTCCACAGATACGCAGTATTTT. Protein sequence: CASESAGSTDTQYF.

The count of this clone is one. At one boundary the junction diverges from the germline segment, which might be a read error. This chain links TRBV7-9 with TRBJ2-1, with 9 nucleotides matching TRBD2. The CDR3 is 17 amino acids. The germline gives CDR1 SEHNR, CDR2 FQNEAQ (reference sequence). DNA of the CDR3: TGTGCCAGCAGCCTGCGGATAGCGGGAGACTCCCACAATGAGCAGTTCTTC. This sequence encodes CASSLRIAGDSHNEQFF.

The rearrangement links TRBV2 to TRBJ1-2; maybe TRBD1 (5 bases). Per germline, CDR1 SNHLY and CDR2 FYNNEI. Trimming cost V 5 bases and J 8 bases, with 21 bases left between them. The CDR3 runs 15 residues. CDR3 amino acids: CASSRQQVRFDGYTF. The CDR3 DNA reads as TGTGCCAGCAGTAGACAACAGGTGAGATTCGACGGCTACACCTTC.

This chain joins TRBV7-8 and TRBJ2-2; D possibly uses TRBD1 or TRBD2 (5 bases each). This CDR3 has 14 residues. Trimming removed 6 bases from V and 6 bases from J, with 14 bases in between. In germline, CDR1 is SGHVS, CDR2 FQNEAQ. Written as DNA, the CDR3 is TGTGCCAGCAGGGGGCATATAGCGTCCGGGGAGCTGTTTTTT. Amino acids: CASRGHIASGELFF. Using reference TRBV7-8 and TRBJ2-2 for the parts outside the CDR3, the full variable domain is GAGVSQSPRYKVAKRGQDVALRCDPISGHVSLFWYQQALGQGPEFLTYFQNEAQLDKSGLPSDRFFAERPEGSVSTLKIQRTQQEDSAVYLCASRGHIASGELFFGEGSRLTVL.

This clone was counted once. The CDR3 sequence is CASSLASGGNQPQHF. In DNA, the CDR3 is TGTGCCAGCAGCTTAGCGTCAGGGGGAAATCAGCCCCAGCATTTT. The rearrangement uses TRBV7-8 and TRBJ1-5, with 7 bases fitting TRBD1. The germline CDR1 and CDR2 sequences are SGHVS and FQNEAQ. This CDR3 spans 15 amino acids. The V segment lost 0 bases and the J segment 4 bases; nucleotides outside the gene matches: 3.

The rearrangement joins TRBV18 to TRBJ2-1, with 11 nucleotides matching TRBD2. The CDR3 sequence is 16 residues long. With V trimmed by 3 bases and J by 8 bases, 9 bases remained unmatched. Germline CDR1 KGHSH, CDR2 LQKENI. CDR3 sequence: CASSPATSGVWDEQFF. CDR3 in DNA: TGTGCCAGCTCACCCGCGACTAGCGGGGTCTGGGATGAGCAGTTCTTC.

The rearrangement links TRBV7-7 to TRBJ2-2, with D uncertain. The CDR3 is 14 amino acids. V lost 2 bases and J lost 6, with 10 bases in between. Germline loops: CDR1 SSHAT, CDR2 FNYEAQ (reference sequence). The CDR3 reads CASSLTSESGELFF. DNA of the CDR3: TGTGCCAGCAGCTTAACTTCGGAATCCGGGGAGCTGTTTTTT. Full variable domain (outside the CDR3, taken from reference TRBV7-7 and TRBJ2-2): GAGVSQSPRYKVTKRGQDVTLRCDPISSHATLYWYQQALGQGPEFLTYFNYEAQPDKSGLPSDRFSAERPEGSISTLTIQRTEQRDSAMYRCASSLTSESGELFFGEGSRLTVL.

The genes are TRBV10-2 and TRBJ2-6; a weak D match, TRBD1 (6 bases). Trimming pared 0 bases from V and 12 bases from J, leaving 12 bases between. The CDR3 consists of 14 residues. Germline CDR1 is WSHSY and CDR2 is SAAADI. The chain's CDR3 is CASSESNRVGVLTF. The DNA of the CDR3 is TGCGCCAGCAGTGAGTCGAACAGGGTCGGCGTCCTGACTTTC.

The chain employs TRBV11-2 and TRBJ2-7; possibly TRBD1 for D (6 bases). V was pared by 4 bases and J by 3 bases, with 16 bases between. Germline values: CDR1 SGHAT, CDR2 FQNNGV. The CDR3 contains 15 residues. This CDR3 is CASSSRDTKNYEQYF. The CDR3, as DNA: TGTGCCAGCAGCTCCCGGGACACAAAAAACTACGAGCAGTACTTC.